One sample yielded the 31 T cell receptor beta chains listed below, sequenced in a study of vaccination and CD4 T cells after COVID-19. What these receptors recognize is not known. The Oncomine TCR Beta short-read assay was applied to DNA of cultured CD4+ T cells. TCRdb re-called the PCR reads through MiXCR, storing one row per CDR3 protein. The sample has approximately 21,000 distinct CDR3 sequences; about 50% are singletons. Treatment meaning: approximately 10-day PBMC culture with coronavirus spike peptide pools or control peptides (ViraFEST assay). Source material: CD4+ T cells from blood, cultured in vitro. The receptor set was obtained from a human donor who had recovered from COVID-19.

V usage is TRBV24-1 and J usage is TRBJ2-5, with a possible D match to TRBD2 (7 bases). The germline gives CDR1 KGHDR, CDR2 SFDVKD. The CDR3 consists of 15 residues. Trimming shortened V by 3 bases and J by 5 bases, and 15 bases separated the two germline ends. The CDR3 nucleotides are TGTGCCACCAGTGATGGGGGGGCGCCCCGGGAGACCCAGTACTTC. Translating it yields CATSDGGAPRETQYF.

This clonotype was picked up a small number of times. This chain links TRBV20-1 with TRBJ1-5; the D gene is possibly TRBD1 (6 bases). Germline assignment: CDR1 DFQATT and CDR2 SNEGSKA (reference sequence). CDR3 size: 12 residues. V shed 3 bases and J shed 7 bases, with 10 bases lying between them. The CDR3 is CSASQGSQPQHF. The CDR3 bases are TGCAGTGCTAGTCAGGGGAGCCAGCCCCAGCATTTT.

The genes are TRBV20-1 and TRBJ2-7, with D perhaps TRBD1 (5 bases). Germline lookup yields CDR1 DFQATT and CDR2 SNEGSKA (reference sequence). The length of the CDR3 is 13 residues. The V gene lost 2 bases and the J gene lost 2 bases, with 10 bases spanning the gap. The CDR3 loop is CSARWQGTYEQYF. CDR3 DNA sequence: TGCAGTGCTAGATGGCAGGGAACCTACGAGCAGTACTTC.

This rearrangement joins TRBV28 to TRBJ1-2; a weak D match, TRBD1 (5 bases). Germline V CDR1 and CDR2: MDHEN, SYDVKM. V shed 2 bases and J shed 2 bases, with 9 bases lying between them. This CDR3 is built from 14 residues. The CDR3 coding sequence is TGTGCCAGCAGTTTAGGGGCTCTGAACTATGGCTACACCTTC. It codes for CASSLGALNYGYTF.

V is TRBV12-3 or TRBV12-4 and J is TRBJ1-5; D remains unclear. There are 16 residues in the CDR3. V shed 5 bases and J shed 4 bases, with 18 bases lying between them. The CDR3 protein is CASSPPSGSGNQPQHF. CDR3 sequence (DNA): TGTGCCAGCAGTCCTCCTTCGGGGAGCGGGAATCAGCCCCAGCATTTT.

J is TRBJ1-5 and V is TRBV19; no definite D call. This CDR3 is built from 15 residues. From germline, CDR1 is LNHDA and CDR2 SQIVND (reference sequence). Trimming took off 7 bases at V and 1 base at J, with 14 bases between the two ends. The CDR3 DNA is TGTGCCAGTACCGCCGGGAAGAACAGCAATCAGCCCCAGCATTTT. Its protein is CASTAGKNSNQPQHF.

This clonotype has a handful of counts. J is TRBJ2-2 and V is TRBV6-1, with a weak D call TRBD1 (6 bases). V lost 10 bases and J lost 1, with 13 bases in between. The CDR3 consists of 14 residues. CDR1 is MNHNS and CDR2 is SASEGT in the germline V gene. The CDR3 reads CATDRDMNTGELFF. In DNA, the CDR3 is TGTGCCACCGACCGGGACATGAACACCGGGGAGCTGTTTTTT.

The chain carries TRBV2 and TRBJ1-5; D perhaps matches TRBD1 (5 bases). This CDR3 has 14 amino acids. Trimming left V 4 bases short and J 1 base short, with 8 bases between. Germline V gives CDR1 SNHLY, CDR2 FYNNEI. This CDR3 is CASSVWDSNQPQHF. CDR3 sequence (DNA): TGTGCCAGCAGTGTCTGGGACAGCAATCAGCCCCAGCATTTT.

In this sample, this clonotype turned up a few times. CDR3 nucleotide sequence: TGTGCCAGCAGCTTTGAAACAGGGACTTACACTGAAGCTTTCTTT. It codes for CASSFETGTYTEAFF. The genes are TRBV7-6 and TRBJ1-1; TRBD1 is a possible D gene (6 bases). Germline CDR1 SGHVS, CDR2 FNYEAQ. Deletions cut 3 bases from V and 3 bases from J, with 14 bases between. The length of the CDR3 is 15 residues.

This chain uses TRBV19 with TRBJ1-5; D gene ambiguous. Trimming cost V 4 bases and J 7 bases, with 14 bases left between them. The germline gives CDR1 LNHDA, CDR2 SQIVND (reference sequence). CDR3 size: 14 residues. The CDR3 DNA sequence: TGTGCCAGTAGTACCCGGACCCAAGGGCAGCCCCAGCATTTT. This translates into CASSTRTQGQPQHF.

This rearrangement joins TRBV20-1 to TRBJ1-2; unclear D gene. This CDR3 region has 15 residues. Germline CDR1 is DFQATT and CDR2 is SNEGSKA (reference sequence). Trimming took 6 bases from V and 1 from J, leaving 18 bases between them. CDR3 in amino acids: CSARSYTTGNYGYTF. CDR3 DNA sequence: TGCAGTGCCAGATCATATACGACGGGTAACTATGGCTACACCTTC.

In its sample, this clonotype was seen a few times. The V and J genes are TRBV7-2 and TRBJ2-5, with D unclear. V lost 1 base and J lost 4, with 7 bases in between. The CDR3 has 13 amino acids. Germline CDR1 reads SGHTA; CDR2 reads FQGNSA. The chain's CDR3 is CASSLGQGETQYF. The CDR3 region has the DNA TGTGCCAGCAGCTTAGGCCAAGGAGAGACCCAGTACTTC.

This clonotype was found a few times. This rearrangement joins TRBV30 to TRBJ1-2; 8 positions match TRBD1. V trimming: 3 bases; J trimming: 6 bases; junction bases outside the gene matches: 6. This CDR3 is 13 amino acids long. Germline CDR1 is GTSNPN and CDR2 is SVGIG (reference sequence). Here the CDR3 DNA reads TGTGCCTGGAGCAGACAGGGGTCCAATGGCTACACCTTC. This codes for CAWSRQGSNGYTF.

The V gene is TRBV20-1, the J gene TRBJ2-3; weak D call: TRBD2 (6 bases). V was trimmed by 3 bases and J by 9 bases, leaving 13 bases between them. The CDR3 runs 12 residues. The germline CDR1 and CDR2 sequences are DFQATT and SNEGSKA (reference sequence). The chain's CDR3 is CSASIAGRTQYF. CDR3 DNA sequence: TGCAGTGCTAGTATCGCGGGGCGAACGCAGTATTTT.

This clonotype turned up a few times. V usage is TRBV25-1 and J usage is TRBJ1-6; the D gene is possibly TRBD1 (5 bases). Germline CDR1 MGHDK, CDR2 SYGVNS. This CDR3 contains 13 residues. V lost 4 bases and J lost 9, with 10 bases in between. The CDR3 bases are TGTGCCAGCAGTGGGGCAGGGCGTTCACCCCTCCACTTT. Its translation: CASSGAGRSPLHF.

The V gene is TRBV20-1, the J gene TRBJ1-1; unclear D gene. The V and J ends lost 6 bases and 1 base respectively, with 12 bases between them. The CDR3 runs 13 residues. Germline V gives CDR1 DFQATT, CDR2 SNEGSKA (reference sequence). CDR3 nucleotides: TGCAGTGCCAAAGCACCAGCGAACACTGAAGCTTTCTTT. Translating it yields CSAKAPANTEAFF.

The J gene is TRBJ2-7, the V gene TRBV18; D gene unclear. The CDR3 runs to 12 residues. Trimming removed 3 bases at V and 5 bases at J, with 8 bases between. Per the germline V gene, CDR1 is KGHSH and CDR2 is LQKENI. The CDR3 nucleotides are TGTGCCAGCTCACCCGTCGCCGACGAGCAGTACTTC. Translation gives CASSPVADEQYF.

The J gene is TRBJ2-7, the V gene TRBV5-1, with a tentative D call TRBD2 (6 bases). V gave up 4 bases and J gave up 7 bases, with 18 bases separating them. Germline V gene sequence: CDR1 SGHRS, CDR2 YFSETQ. The CDR3 has 14 residues. This CDR3 is CASSPRGGGREQYF. CDR3 DNA: TGCGCCAGCAGCCCGCGGGGCGGAGGGAGAGAGCAGTACTTC.

This chain links TRBV29-1 with TRBJ2-5, with TRBD2 matching 7 bases. There are 14 residues in the CDR3. The germline CDR1 and CDR2 sequences are SQVTM and ANQGSEA. Trimming at V came to 2 bases and at J to 5 bases, leaving 8 bases not matched to a gene. The CDR3 is CSVELWTSDETQYF. For the CDR3, the DNA is TGCAGCGTTGAACTCTGGACTAGTGATGAGACCCAGTACTTC.

Remarks on this clonotype: The junction differs from germline at one of its ends, possibly a read error. This sequence joins TRBV10-3 and TRBJ1-2; possibly TRBD1 for D (5 bases). This CDR3 is 12 amino acids long. The germline V gene has CDR1 ENHRY and CDR2 SYGVKD. This CDR3 reads CAISRPDTETYF. The CDR3 DNA sequence: TGTGCCATCAGTAGACCGGACACCGAGACCTACTTC.

The genes are TRBV6-1 and TRBJ2-2, with a tentative D call TRBD1 (5 bases). The V gene's germline CDR1 is MNHNS and CDR2 SASEGT. V shed 8 bases and J shed 3 bases, with 16 bases lying between them. The CDR3 totals 15 residues. In nucleotides, the CDR3 is TGTGCCAGCTCCCCCTTAAGGGGCGACACCGGGGAGCTGTTTTTT. Translating gives CASSPLRGDTGELFF.

This clonotype was recorded a few times. This rearrangement joins TRBV15 to TRBJ1-2, with no clear D. V was cut by 3 bases and J by 5 bases, with 19 bases left in between. Looked up from germline, CDR1 is LNHNV and CDR2 is YYDKDF (reference sequence). The CDR3 runs to 16 residues. This CDR3 is CATSRAGWRSSYGYTF. The CDR3 DNA sequence: TGTGCCACCAGCAGGGCCGGGTGGAGGTCCTCATATGGCTACACCTTC.

This sequence joins TRBV20-1 and TRBJ1-1; D is perhaps TRBD1 (6 bases). Germline CDR1 is DFQATT and CDR2 is SNEGSKA (reference sequence). Between the trimmed V and J ends, which lost 6 bases and 8 bases, there was a span of 19 bases. CDR3 length: 13 amino acids. For the CDR3, the DNA is TGCAGTGCGCCACAGGGTTACAACCCGGAAGCTTTCTTT. It specifies CSAPQGYNPEAFF.

This clonotype was seen a handful of times. V is TRBV7-9 and J is TRBJ2-1; 12 positions match TRBD1. The germline CDR1 and CDR2 sequences are SEHNR and FQNEAQ (reference sequence). The CDR3 spans 16 residues. V was clipped by 5 bases and J by 8 bases; unmatched bases: 10. CDR3 sequence reads: CASSQGGTGGLDEQFF. The CDR3 nucleotides read TGTGCCAGCAGCCAGGGCGGGACAGGGGGCTTAGATGAGCAGTTCTTC.

The chain links TRBV6-1 to TRBJ2-3; the D gene could be TRBD1 or TRBD2 (5 bases each). Trimming took 6 bases from V and 4 from J, leaving 17 bases between them. CDR1 and CDR2 (germline): MNHNS, SASEGT. The length of the CDR3 is 15 residues. CDR3 sequence (DNA): TGTGCCAGCAGGCCCGGGACCCACCGAGCAGATACGCAGTATTTT. Residues: CASRPGTHRADTQYF.

This clonotype was counted a few times. The chain carries TRBV20-1 and TRBJ1-2, with unresolved D. Germline CDR1 DFQATT, CDR2 SNEGSKA (reference sequence). The CDR3 is 14 residues long. V was trimmed by 0 bases and J by 0 bases, leaving 8 bases between them. CDR3 sequence (DNA): TGCAGTGCTAGAGAAGGCAGCTCTAACTATGGCTACACCTTC. Its protein is CSAREGSSNYGYTF.

This clonotype came up a few times. J is TRBJ1-1 and V is TRBV20-1; D might be TRBD1 (5 bases). CDR1 and CDR2 from the germline V gene are DFQATT and SNEGSKA (reference sequence). The V and J ends lost 6 bases and 6 bases respectively, with 8 bases between them. This CDR3 has 10 residues. The CDR3 nucleotides read TGCAGTGCCACGACAGCTGAAGCTTTCTTT. Translation: CSATTAEAFF.

The V and J genes are TRBV25-1 and TRBJ1-6; 8 bases match TRBD1. CDR1 MGHDK and CDR2 SYGVNS come from the germline V gene. Trimming removed 7 bases from V and 7 bases from J; junction bases left unmatched: 6. The CDR3 is made up of 14 amino acids. The CDR3 here is CASKGTGGNSPLHF. DNA of the CDR3: TGTGCCAGCAAGGGCACAGGGGGGAATTCACCCCTCCACTTT.

The V call is TRBV7-2, the J call TRBJ1-1, with 10 nucleotides matching TRBD1. Unmatched junction bases numbered 9, after V lost 2 bases and J lost 0 bases. CDR3 length: 18 residues. Germline V CDR1 and CDR2: SGHTA, FQGNSA. CDR3 in DNA: TGTGCCAGCAGCTTAAGGGGGGGGACAGGGGAGTTGAACACTGAAGCTTTCTTT. Its protein is CASSLRGGTGELNTEAFF.

The chain uses TRBV12-3 or TRBV12-4 and TRBJ1-1, with unresolved D. Trimming cost V 1 base and J 0 bases, with 3 bases left between them. The CDR3 runs to 13 residues. CDR3 coding DNA: TGTGCCAGCAGTTTAGGGGTGAACACTGAAGCTTTCTTT. Its protein product is CASSLGVNTEAFF.

This clonotype was counted only a few times. The rearrangement joins TRBV25-1 to TRBJ1-1, with TRBD1 matching over 9 bases. The ends lost 6 bases at V and 6 bases at J; junction bases unmatched: 5. CDR3 length equals 13 residues. The V gene's germline CDR1 is MGHDK and CDR2 SYGVNS. The CDR3, as DNA: TGTGCCAGCAGACAGGGGGCGGTCGCTGAAGCTTTCTTT. Translation gives CASRQGAVAEAFF.